This T cell receptor beta chain was captured by sequencing in a study of cytomegalovirus exposure and HLA in healthy donors. Whole-study context: Unique TCR beta sequences numbering around 110 million came from about 179 million T cells in an earlier analysis. General study results and limits: Most of the TCR beta V segments (in an earlier analysis) were productive either about 87% or about 30% of the time.

The V gene lost 0 bases and the J gene lost 5 bases, with 13 bases spanning the gap. Germline lookup yields CDR1 GTSNPN and CDR2 SVGIG (reference sequence). The CDR3 is made up of 15 amino acids. The PCR made use of 60 Vbeta and 13 Jbeta primers. TCRdb's table, derived via immunoSEQ multiplex PCR, lists solely in-frame clones and lacks some. Of about 180,000 clones in the sample, roughly 80% were seen once. As to this clone: Its matching antigen is unknown.

The chain employs TRBV30 and TRBJ1-4, with TRBD1 as a possible D gene (6 bases). The receptor was derived from a man in his thirties or forties in good health and CMV-seropositive. The sample taken for sequencing was PBMCs. This chain's CDR3 is CAWSVQGEENEKLFF. The CDR3 DNA follows: TGTGCCTGGAGTGTACAGGGAGAGGAGAATGAAAAACTGTTTTTT.